Listed below are T cell receptor beta chains from one sample, sequenced in a study of blood T cell repertoires in COVID-19. Clones were read by immunoSEQ multiplex PCR, and TCRdb kept only the in-frame ones, dropping some. The sample holds roughly 140,000 clones, 80% seen once. Sequences were obtained from peripheral blood. Receptor source: a man between 60 and 75 years old with active or convalescent COVID-19. Both conserved end residues are part of each CDR3. D genes are given only for firm matches. Clone size, where shown, is once, few, many, or a class for clones that have expanded.

cdr3_aa,cdr3_nt,j_call,v_call,clone_size,d_call
CASRRGVAYNEQFF,TGTGCCAGCCGACGGGGGGTTGCCTACAATGAGCAGTTCTTC,TRBJ2-1,TRBV27,-,TRBD2
CASSLDGGTVETQYF,TGTGCCAGCAGCTTAGACGGGGGGACGGTTGAGACCCAGTACTTC,TRBJ2-5,TRBV7-8,-,TRBD2
CASSGGGGNYGYTF,TGTGCCAGCAGTGGGGGAGGCGGAAACTATGGCTACACCTTC,TRBJ1-2,TRBV2,-,-
CASSLRTREQYF,TGTGCCAGCAGTTTGCGGACTCGGGAGCAGTACTTC,TRBJ2-7,TRBV28,-,-
CASSQASVTYEQYF,TGTGCCAGCAGCCAGGCTAGCGTGACCTACGAGCAGTACTTC,TRBJ2-7,TRBV4-2,-,-
CASSIADYEQYF,TGTGCCAGTAGTATTGCGGACTACGAGCAGTACTTC,TRBJ2-7,TRBV19,-,-
CASSFRQGLKAEAFF,TGTGCCAGCTCGTTCCGACAGGGGCTGAAGGCTGAAGCTTTCTTT,TRBJ1-1,TRBV18,-,TRBD1
CASSAGGLAGVDTQYF,TGTGCCAGCAGCGCAGGGGGCCTAGCGGGAGTCGATACGCAGTATTTT,TRBJ2-3,TRBV11-2,-,TRBD2
CASRTREGSPLHF,TGTGCCAGCAGGACGAGGGAGGGTTCACCCCTCCACTTT,TRBJ1-6,TRBV28,-,-
CASSQGQGAYYGYTF,TGTGCCAGCAGCCAAGGGCAGGGGGCCTACTATGGCTACACCTTC,TRBJ1-2,TRBV14,few,TRBD1
CASRGSYTQYF,TGTGCCAGCAGGGGGAGTTATACGCAGTATTTT,TRBJ2-3,TRBV12-3/TRBV12-4,-,-
CASTPVFRNTEAFF,TGTGCCAGTACCCCGGTATTTCGAAACACTGAAGCTTTCTTT,TRBJ1-1,TRBV19,-,-
CASGWRETQYF,TGCGCCAGCGGTTGGAGAGAGACCCAGTACTTC,TRBJ2-5,TRBV10-2,once,-
CASSQGTGSEQYF,TGTGCCAGCAGCCAGGGGACGGGTTCCGAGCAGTACTTC,TRBJ2-7,TRBV7-3,few,-
CASSYSSFWPQHF,TGTGCCAGCAGTTACTCCTCTTTTTGGCCCCAGCATTTT,TRBJ1-5,TRBV6-2/TRBV6-3,few,-
CASSRGQENTEAFF,TGCGCCAGCAGCCGCGGACAGGAGAACACTGAAGCTTTCTTT,TRBJ1-1,TRBV5-1,few,TRBD1
CASSAGTAAGYNEQFF,TGTGCCAGCAGCGCGGGGACAGCGGCGGGCTACAATGAGCAGTTCTTC,TRBJ2-1,TRBV5-6,many,-
CASSLDRGIGEQFF,TGTGCCAGCAGTCTGGACAGGGGCATAGGTGAGCAGTTCTTC,TRBJ2-1,TRBV14,-,TRBD1
CSVTTVRYEQYF,TGCAGCGTCACGACAGTCCGCTACGAGCAGTACTTC,TRBJ2-7,TRBV29-1,-,-
CASSLAGTSINEQFF,TGCGCCAGCAGCTTGGCCGGGACTAGCATCAATGAGCAGTTCTTC,TRBJ2-1,TRBV5-1,-,TRBD2